This T cell receptor (beta chain) was captured in a study of Graves' ophthalmopathy and Graves' hyperthyroidism. Germline V gene lookup returns CDR1 SGHTA and CDR2 FQGNSA. Trimming took 2 bases from V and 5 from J, leaving 7 bases between them. This CDR3 spans 12 amino acids. Whole-study findings and limits: The study's model predicted ophthalmopathy progression at 70.59% sensitivity and 72% to 75% specificity.

Amplified material comprised TCR beta CDR3 regions derived from RNA transcripts. Second-round multiplex PCR came after a first-round RT-PCR that employed HTBI primers. TCRdb re-analysed the multiplex PCR reads in MiXCR, keeping a single row per CDR3 protein. Counted here are hundreds of thousands of distinct CDR3 sequences, roughly 40% occurring once; the ten biggest clones make up approximately 46%. In regard to this clonotype: Its antigen is unidentified.

Those donors who had ophthalmopathy presented with moderate-to-severe activity, a CAS of ≥3, a NOSPECS of ≥4 and a duration under 3 months. The receptor was derived from an adult man with Graves' ophthalmopathy. The source material was peripheral blood. This sequence joins TRBV7-2 and TRBJ2-7, with TRBD2 as a possible D gene (6 bases). CDR3 amino acids: CASSLRRDEQYF. The CDR3 DNA is TGTGCCAGCAGCTTAAGGAGGGACGAGCAGTACTTC.